A selection of T cell receptor beta chains follows, all from one sample in a study of shared clonotypes between healthy human individuals. Libraries were prepared by immunoSEQ multiplex PCR; TCRdb keeps only in-frame clonotypes and omits some of them. The sample lists approximately 1.1 million clones; around 82% were seen once. Sequencing was performed on memory CD4+ T cells from PBMCs. The receptors derive from a young man in good health. Some clones in this sample may be carry-over from other donors' samples. Each CDR3 is given without its conserved first and last residue. Expanded clones get a size class; other rows say once, few or many, or leave the size out.

j_gene: TRBJ1-2
abundance: .
v_gene: TRBV6-1
CDR3aa: ASSDQSMGGYT

j_gene: TRBJ1-2
abundance: .
v_gene: TRBV27
CDR3aa: ASSSAGTVLYGYT

j_gene: TRBJ2-3
abundance: .
v_gene: TRBV5-6
CDR3aa: ASSLGTTSTDTQY

j_gene: TRBJ2-7
abundance: .
v_gene: TRBV6-5
CDR3aa: ASSRTADSYEQY

j_gene: TRBJ2-2
abundance: .
v_gene: TRBV18
CDR3aa: ASSLQNPATGAGELF

j_gene: TRBJ2-7
abundance: .
v_gene: TRBV7-3
CDR3aa: ASSLIGGVEQY

j_gene: TRBJ2-1
abundance: .
v_gene: TRBV5-1
CDR3aa: ASRTGGEYNEQF

j_gene: TRBJ1-1
abundance: few
v_gene: TRBV29-1
CDR3aa: SVESQPNTEAF

j_gene: TRBJ1-2
abundance: .
v_gene: TRBV5-1
CDR3aa: ASSFGTGDGYT

j_gene: TRBJ1-1
abundance: .
v_gene: TRBV18
CDR3aa: ASSFTGSRTEAF

j_gene: TRBJ2-1
abundance: .
v_gene: TRBV6-4
CDR3aa: ASSPSGSSYNEQF

j_gene: TRBJ2-2
abundance: few
v_gene: TRBV19
CDR3aa: ASSGGRTTTGELF

j_gene: TRBJ1-1
abundance: .
v_gene: TRBV15
CDR3aa: ATSRPGGNTEAF

j_gene: TRBJ1-2
abundance: .
v_gene: TRBV19
CDR3aa: ASSIPGIYGYT

j_gene: TRBJ1-3
abundance: .
v_gene: TRBV2
CDR3aa: ASSLTGGSANTIY

j_gene: TRBJ2-2
abundance: few
v_gene: TRBV5-1
CDR3aa: ATSGTRGTGELF

j_gene: TRBJ1-2
abundance: .
v_gene: TRBV13
CDR3aa: ASSPTGRRGLNYGYT

j_gene: TRBJ2-1
abundance: .
v_gene: TRBV4-1
CDR3aa: ASSQSGVTSGRYNEQF

j_gene: TRBJ1-4
abundance: .
v_gene: TRBV28
CDR3aa: ASISQGVMDEKLF

j_gene: TRBJ1-1
abundance: .
v_gene: TRBV5-1
CDR3aa: ASSANRGTEAF

j_gene: TRBJ1-2
abundance: many
v_gene: TRBV9
CDR3aa: ASNMGTRNYGYT

j_gene: TRBJ2-6
abundance: .
v_gene: TRBV2
CDR3aa: ASSGAVGANVLT

j_gene: TRBJ1-2
abundance: once
v_gene: TRBV6-5
CDR3aa: ASSSWDGTYGYT

j_gene: TRBJ2-7
abundance: few
v_gene: TRBV5-5
CDR3aa: ASSLGQGLTYEQY